Below, 21 T cell receptor beta chains from the same sample are listed, as sequenced in a study of T cell responses to AZD1222 COVID-19 vaccine. Clones were sequenced by immunoSEQ multiplex PCR, and TCRdb holds only the in-frame ones, with some missing. The top ten hold about 1.5% of the sample, which has approximately 150,000 clones, almost 90% seen once. This specimen consisted of peripheral blood, obtained 28 days after the second AZD1222 dose. Receptor source: an adult who received the AZD1222 COVID-19 vaccine.

CDR3 loop: CACSGGALAYGYTF. Written as DNA, the CDR3 is TGTGCCTGCTCAGGGGGCGCTTTGGCCTATGGCTACACCTTC. The chain employs TRBV30 and TRBJ1-2, with 8 bases matching TRBD1. V dropped 6 bases and J dropped 4; count of bases not matched to a gene: 10. The V gene's germline CDR1 is GTSNPN and CDR2 SVGIG (reference sequence). The CDR3 totals 14 residues. The full variable domain, its missing parts supplied by reference TRBV30 and TRBJ1-2, is SQTIHQWPATLVQPVGSPLSLECTVEGTSNPNLYWYRQAAGRGLQLLFYSVGIGQISSEVPQNLSASRPQDRQFILSSKKLLLSDSGFYLCACSGGALAYGYTFGSGTRLTVV.

The chain employs TRBV28 and TRBJ1-5, with D unresolved. This CDR3 comprises 14 residues. With 2 bases removed from V and 5 bases from J, the gap between germline ends came to 10 bases. Germline V gene sequence: CDR1 MDHEN, CDR2 SYDVKM. The CDR3 reads CASSLPIWYQPQHF. DNA for the CDR3: TGTGCCAGCAGTTTACCCATCTGGTATCAGCCCCAGCATTTT.

V usage is TRBV6-5 and J usage is TRBJ1-1; 7 bases line up with TRBD1. This CDR3 region has 13 residues. The germline V gene has CDR1 MNHEY and CDR2 SVGAGI. With V trimmed by 7 bases and J by 4 bases, 6 bases remained unmatched. CDR3 in amino acids: CASTKGAVTEAFF. The CDR3 nucleotides read TGTGCCAGCACCAAGGGGGCTGTCACTGAAGCTTTCTTT.

The J gene is TRBJ2-7, the V gene TRBV13, with 12 bases lining up with TRBD2. This CDR3 is 15 amino acids long. Germline V gene data show CDR1 as PRHDT and CDR2 as FYEKMQ (reference sequence). The V and J ends lost 5 bases and 6 bases, in that order; junction bases with no gene match: 8. The CDR3 loop reads CASSGRLAGVGEQYF. DNA of the CDR3: TGTGCCAGCAGCGGGAGACTAGCGGGAGTGGGCGAGCAGTACTTC.

This rearrangement joins TRBV27 to TRBJ2-3; possible D gene TRBD2, 5 bases. Between the trimmed V and J ends, which lost 0 bases and 2 bases, there was a span of 12 bases. Germline V gives CDR1 MNHEY, CDR2 SMNVEV (reference sequence). The CDR3 runs to 16 residues. CDR3 in amino acids: CASSLSPGSNTDTQYF. CDR3 in DNA: TGTGCCAGCAGTTTATCCCCTGGGAGTAACACAGATACGCAGTATTTT.

The gene calls are TRBV9 and TRBJ2-1, with D perhaps assigned TRBD1 or TRBD2 (5 bases each). Germline V lookup: CDR1 SGDLS, CDR2 YYNGEE. V lost 4 bases, J lost 8 bases, and 19 bases lay in between. The CDR3 runs 15 residues. The CDR3 loop is CASSHRGRQEDEQFF. In DNA, the CDR3 is TGTGCCAGCAGCCACCGGGGACGACAAGAGGATGAGCAGTTCTTC.

The chain recombines TRBV5-6 with TRBJ1-1; possibly TRBD1 for D (5 bases). Germline loops: CDR1 SGHDT, CDR2 YYEEEE. This CDR3 region has 13 residues. Trimming pared 0 bases from V and 11 bases from J, leaving 14 bases between. The CDR3 bases are TGTGCCAGCAGCTTGGCGGCAGGGTACTCTGCTTTCTTT. Residues: CASSLAAGYSAFF.

The CDR3 reads CAWSIRTGRNQPQHF. The CDR3 nucleotides read TGTGCCTGGAGTATTCGGACAGGGAGAAATCAGCCCCAGCATTTT. This chain joins TRBV30 and TRBJ1-5; 8 bases match TRBD1. Germline V gene lookup returns CDR1 GTSNPN and CDR2 SVGIG (reference sequence). V lost 2 bases and J lost 4; bases outside the gene matches: 7. The CDR3 length is 15 residues.

The chain is built from TRBV6-5 and TRBJ1-1; possible D gene TRBD1, 5 bases. Germline CDR1 and CDR2: MNHEY and SVGAGI. The CDR3 totals 14 residues. Deletions cut 6 bases from V and 3 bases from J, with 14 bases between. This chain's CDR3 is CASRRLGHDTEAFF. CDR3 nucleotides: TGTGCCAGCAGAAGGCTCGGACACGACACTGAAGCTTTCTTT.

The chain carries TRBV10-3 and TRBJ2-1; 7 bases are shared with TRBD2. CDR3 size: 14 residues. V was pared by 5 bases and J by 7 bases, with 8 bases of the junction left unmatched. The germline V gene has CDR1 ENHRY and CDR2 SYGVKD. DNA of the CDR3: TGTGCCATCAGTCCTTCGGGGGGAGTGAATGAGCAGTTCTTC. Translated: CAISPSGGVNEQFF.

This clone has only one observation. V is TRBV9 and J is TRBJ1-5; the D gene is possibly TRBD1 (5 bases). This CDR3 is 12 amino acids long. Germline values: CDR1 SGDLS, CDR2 YYNGEE. V was shortened by 10 bases and J by 13 bases, with 21 bases between the two germline ends. CDR3 loop: CASGKGVDIQHF. In DNA form, the CDR3 reads TGTGCCTCAGGGAAGGGTGTCGATATTCAGCATTTT.

The rearrangement uses TRBV7-8 and TRBJ2-3, with D perhaps TRBD2 (6 bases). Trimming removed 6 bases from V and 1 base from J, with 20 bases in between. The CDR3 extends over 17 amino acids. The germline gives CDR1 SGHVS, CDR2 FQNEAQ. Written as DNA, the CDR3 is TGTGCCAGCAGGGATTACGGGAGTCCTAGCGGCACAGATACGCAGTATTTT. Translated, it gives CASRDYGSPSGTDTQYF.

V usage is TRBV6-5 and J usage is TRBJ2-7; 11 positions agree with TRBD2. This CDR3 comprises 16 residues. V shed 3 bases and J 2 bases; nucleotides not matched to a gene: 6. Germline V gene lookup returns CDR1 MNHEY and CDR2 SVGAGI. CDR3 in DNA: TGTGCCAGCAGTTATGTTAGCGGGAGGGGAACCTACGAGCAGTACTTC. This translates into CASSYVSGRGTYEQYF.

The V and J genes are TRBV7-3 and TRBJ2-2; possible D gene TRBD2, 6 bases. Germline CDR1 is SGHTA and CDR2 is FQGTGA. Trimming pared 4 bases from V and 2 bases from J, leaving 14 bases between. This CDR3 region has 16 residues. CDR3 coding DNA: TGTGCCAGCAGCTCCGGGATCGGGAGCAACACCGGGGAGCTGTTTTTT. Translation: CASSSGIGSNTGELFF.

Turning to this clone: Other nucleotide sequences from this sample produce the same CDR3. The chain combines TRBV20-1 with TRBJ1-5, with D uncertain. V lost 3 bases, J lost 2 bases, and 8 bases lay in between. Germline lookup yields CDR1 DFQATT and CDR2 SNEGSKA (reference sequence). The CDR3 is made up of 13 amino acids. In DNA form, the CDR3 reads TGCAGTGCTAGTTCGGGTGGCAATCAGCCCCAGCATTTT. Residues: CSASSGGNQPQHF.

The chain has TRBV3-1 (or the pseudogene TRBV3-2) and TRBJ1-1; perhaps TRBD1 as D (5 bases). The CDR3 totals 14 residues. Germline loops: CDR1 LGHDT, CDR2 YNNKEL (reference sequence). Trimming removed 4 bases at V and 1 base at J, with 10 bases between. In nucleotides, the CDR3 is TGTGCCAGCAGCCGAGGGACGACGAACACTGAAGCTTTCTTT. This sequence encodes CASSRGTTNTEAFF.

In nucleotides, the CDR3 is TGTGCCAGCTCCTCACTTGGGGATGAGCAGTTCTTC. The encoded protein is CASSSLGDEQFF. This sequence joins TRBV3-1 (or the pseudogene TRBV3-2) and TRBJ2-1; D unresolved. The germline V gene has CDR1 LGHDT and CDR2 YNNKEL (reference sequence). This CDR3 has 12 residues. The V end was cut by 8 bases, the J end by 8 bases, with 13 bases between.

The CDR3 reads CAISGIRGGTDTQYF. As DNA, the CDR3 is TGTGCCATCAGTGGGATCCGCGGGGGAACAGATACGCAGTATTTT. The chain is built from TRBV10-3 and TRBJ2-3, with TRBD2 matching 7 bases. Trimming cost V 4 bases and J 3 bases; bases outside gene matches: 7. CDR3 length: 15 residues. Germline V CDR1 and CDR2: ENHRY, SYGVKD.

The genes are TRBV7-2 and TRBJ1-2, with D tentatively TRBD1 (6 bases). Germline V gives CDR1 SGHTA, CDR2 FQGNSA. V was pared by 0 bases and J by 5 bases, with 13 bases between. This CDR3 comprises 15 residues. CDR3 region: CASSLAGARLYGYTF. CDR3 in DNA: TGTGCCAGCAGCTTAGCGGGGGCCAGACTGTATGGCTACACCTTC.

The chain recombines TRBV28 with TRBJ2-5, with TRBD1 matching 8 bases. Germline CDR1 and CDR2: MDHEN and SYDVKM. The CDR3 covers 18 residues. The junction had 17 bases not matched to a gene; V was cut back by 2 bases and J by 6 bases. The CDR3 DNA is TGTGCCAGCAGTTTAGTAGGATCAGCGTTCAGGGGGCGTAAGACCCAGTACTTC. Protein sequence: CASSLVGSAFRGRKTQYF.

The chain combines TRBV7-2 with TRBJ2-1; 11 bases are a match to TRBD2. The trim removed 4 bases at V and 5 bases at J, leaving 13 bases unmatched. The CDR3 contains 18 residues. The germline V gene has CDR1 SGHTA and CDR2 FQGNSA. The CDR3 loop reads CASSSVKPGLAEHNEQFF. In nucleotides, the CDR3 is TGTGCCAGCAGCTCCGTTAAGCCGGGACTAGCGGAACACAATGAGCAGTTCTTC.